A selection of T cell receptor beta chains follows, all from one sample in a study of T cells in Graves' hyperthyroidism and ophthalmopathy. TCRdb recomputed calls from the multiplex PCR reads with MiXCR, one row per CDR3 protein. The repertoire holds almost 350,000 distinct CDR3 sequences, with about a sixth as singletons. The specimen was blood. The source of these receptors is a woman in her forties with Graves' ophthalmopathy. Both conserved end residues are trimmed from each CDR3. Fields, in order: clone size, J gene, V gene, CDR3 protein. For some rows the clone size is stated as once, few or many, or as a class when expanded; others skip it.

abundance: many
j_gene: TRBJ2-4
v_gene: TRBV30
CDR3aa: AWQGPLLAKNIQY

abundance: -
j_gene: TRBJ1-1
v_gene: TRBV28
CDR3aa: ASTSGTGVGTEDF

abundance: many
j_gene: TRBJ1-5
v_gene: TRBV6-1
CDR3aa: ASRSILSQPQH

abundance: many
j_gene: TRBJ2-7
v_gene: TRBV15
CDR3aa: ATSSAEEQY

abundance: many
j_gene: TRBJ1-2
v_gene: TRBV30
CDR3aa: AWSVEANYGYT

abundance: many
j_gene: TRBJ2-5
v_gene: TRBV5-1
CDR3aa: ASSLSSTLQETQY

abundance: many
j_gene: TRBJ1-1
v_gene: TRBV19
CDR3aa: ASSINSRVNTEAF

abundance: few
j_gene: TRBJ2-1
v_gene: TRBV5-1
CDR3aa: ASSLAGTIYNEQF

abundance: many
j_gene: TRBJ2-5
v_gene: TRBV3-1
CDR3aa: ASSQKQQGVLETQY

abundance: -
j_gene: TRBJ2-2
v_gene: TRBV7-2
CDR3aa: ATREQGSGGELF

abundance: many
j_gene: TRBJ2-2
v_gene: TRBV7-8
CDR3aa: ASSLRLAGVLYGELF

abundance: many
j_gene: TRBJ1-5
v_gene: TRBV7-8
CDR3aa: ASTLSRTGPHQPQH

abundance: few
j_gene: TRBJ2-7
v_gene: TRBV25-1
CDR3aa: ASSLTLAGAREQEGIYEQY

abundance: many
j_gene: TRBJ1-5
v_gene: TRBV24-1
CDR3aa: ATSEPGANQPQH

abundance: many
j_gene: TRBJ1-2
v_gene: TRBV6-5
CDR3aa: ASKDGYYGYT

abundance: few
j_gene: TRBJ2-7
v_gene: TRBV27
CDR3aa: ASSPSPPRPYEQY

abundance: few
j_gene: TRBJ2-7
v_gene: TRBV11-2
CDR3aa: ASSLVGGRAISYEQY

abundance: many
j_gene: TRBJ2-5
v_gene: TRBV28
CDR3aa: ASSWEVAAGETQY

abundance: -
j_gene: TRBJ1-6
v_gene: TRBV13
CDR3aa: ASSTGGLMDSPLH

abundance: -
j_gene: TRBJ2-7
v_gene: TRBV6-1
CDR3aa: ASSVREAEYEQY

abundance: many
j_gene: TRBJ2-7
v_gene: TRBV18
CDR3aa: ASSPMDRGLREQY

abundance: many
j_gene: TRBJ2-7
v_gene: TRBV4-3
CDR3aa: ASSQVFGGRAYEQY

abundance: many
j_gene: TRBJ2-2
v_gene: TRBV19
CDR3aa: ASSMMSYTGELF

abundance: many
j_gene: TRBJ2-7
v_gene: TRBV19
CDR3aa: ASSIAGTVEQY

abundance: many
j_gene: TRBJ2-7
v_gene: TRBV27
CDR3aa: ASSLFIGYEQY

abundance: many
j_gene: TRBJ2-2
v_gene: TRBV5-1
CDR3aa: ASSLAAGAGTGELF

abundance: once
j_gene: TRBJ1-1
v_gene: TRBV6-1
CDR3aa: ASTVGQGAEAF

abundance: many
j_gene: TRBJ2-7
v_gene: TRBV2
CDR3aa: ASSELGPYEQC

abundance: many
j_gene: TRBJ2-2
v_gene: TRBV12-5
CDR3aa: ASGSNRDTTGELF

abundance: many
j_gene: TRBJ1-2
v_gene: TRBV25-1
CDR3aa: ASSAGGIYGYT

abundance: many
j_gene: TRBJ2-7
v_gene: TRBV11-2
CDR3aa: ASSRTGVASYEQY

abundance: many
j_gene: TRBJ2-7
v_gene: TRBV6-1
CDR3aa: ASSPSLFEQY

abundance: many
j_gene: TRBJ1-1
v_gene: TRBV6-5
CDR3aa: ASSYSRVNTEAF

abundance: many
j_gene: TRBJ2-2
v_gene: TRBV9
CDR3aa: ASSVGLTNTGELF

abundance: many
j_gene: TRBJ2-7
v_gene: TRBV4-3
CDR3aa: ASSQVEGDYEQY

abundance: many
j_gene: TRBJ2-7
v_gene: TRBV19
CDR3aa: ASSVVLAPSYEQY

abundance: many
j_gene: TRBJ1-1
v_gene: TRBV12-3/TRBV12-4
CDR3aa: ASSSFDTEAS

abundance: many
j_gene: TRBJ2-1
v_gene: TRBV5-1
CDR3aa: ASSSTRLDNLYNEQF

abundance: -
j_gene: TRBJ2-5
v_gene: TRBV6-1
CDR3aa: ASSQSCKGETQY

abundance: many
j_gene: TRBJ1-1
v_gene: TRBV19
CDR3aa: ASRLTGGAGTEAF

abundance: many
j_gene: TRBJ1-6
v_gene: TRBV7-2
CDR3aa: ASSLAVGSYNSPLH

abundance: many
j_gene: TRBJ2-7
v_gene: TRBV5-1
CDR3aa: ASSLAAAELIYEQY

abundance: many
j_gene: TRBJ1-1
v_gene: TRBV11-2
CDR3aa: ASSLIRGGNTEAF

abundance: many
j_gene: TRBJ2-5
v_gene: TRBV7-9
CDR3aa: ASRATGSQETQY

abundance: -
j_gene: TRBJ2-5
v_gene: TRBV6-1
CDR3aa: ASSDWDGETQY

abundance: many
j_gene: TRBJ1-2
v_gene: TRBV4-1
CDR3aa: ASSQAVPDYNYGYT

abundance: many
j_gene: TRBJ1-2
v_gene: TRBV27
CDR3aa: ASSFRGAVGYT

abundance: -
j_gene: TRBJ1-1
v_gene: TRBV6-1
CDR3aa: ASSELSVRTEAF

abundance: many
j_gene: TRBJ1-2
v_gene: TRBV20-1
CDR3aa: SAQLTAKSNYGYT

abundance: few
j_gene: TRBJ1-1
v_gene: TRBV7-8
CDR3aa: ASSLAHRRDTEAF

abundance: many
j_gene: TRBJ2-2
v_gene: TRBV27
CDR3aa: ASLEQNTGELF

abundance: -
j_gene: TRBJ2-5
v_gene: TRBV4-1
CDR3aa: ASSQGDRDGETQY